This entry concerns a single TCR beta chain. Its target is not known. This entry comes from a study of siplizumab effects on memory and regulatory T cells. Points from the study as a whole: The Treg-derived share of mappable alloreactive CD4+ clones averaged 68.8% with siplizumab and 25% to 30% in controls.

Each sample contributed about 10^5 TCR templates to the assay. The method was immunoSEQ multiplex PCR; TCRdb's version includes in-frame clones alone and lacks a portion of them. The sample has around 110,000 clones, roughly 94% seen once. CDR1 is SGHKS and CDR2 is YYEKEE in the germline V gene (reference sequence). The CDR3 runs 14 residues. Trimming took 0 bases from V and 2 from J, leaving 8 bases between them. V is TRBV5-5 and J is TRBJ1-2; D might be TRBD1 (6 bases). The sequence came from a human donor in good health. Material for sequencing was non-Treg CD4+ T cells sorted from blood. The CDR3 region is CASSLDGGNYGYTF. DNA of the CDR3: TGTGCCAGCAGCTTGGACGGGGGCAACTATGGCTACACCTTC.